This TCR beta chain is from a study of cytomegalovirus exposure and HLA in healthy donors. PCR used 60 Vbeta primers and 13 Jbeta primers. Method: immunoSEQ multiplex PCR; TCRdb's copy keeps in-frame clones and lacks some. The sample consists of 150,000 to 200,000 clones, 80% to 90% of them appearing once. This CDR3 is built from 15 residues. The ends lost 1 base at V and 4 bases at J; junction bases unmatched: 4. The V gene's germline CDR1 is SGHVS and CDR2 FNYEAQ. This clone was observed once. Its antigen remains unknown. Overall study results and limits: Cytomegalovirus status was reportedly diagnosed by the classifier with high specificity and sensitivity.

The sequencing sample was made of PBMCs. V and J are TRBV7-6 and TRBJ1-5, with 7 bases aligning to TRBD1. The clonotype comes from a woman in her forties or fifties in good health and CMV-seronegative. CDR3: CASSLVQGSNQPQHF. Written as DNA, the CDR3 is TGTGCCAGCAGCTTAGTACAGGGGTCGAATCAGCCCCAGCATTTT.